This T cell receptor (beta chain) stems from a study of T cell responses to AZD1222 COVID-19 vaccine. Overall study context: Second-dose intervals of approximately 4 or approximately 12 weeks were pooled. Study results and caveats: Spike-specific TCR repertoires showed rising breadth and depth after two AZD1222 doses. Donors in the cohort were predominantly white British and more often female, and clonal diversity was possibly underestimated.

Assay used: immunoSEQ multiplex PCR; TCRdb lists only in-frame clones, some missing. The sample records 25,000 to 35,000 clones, around 80% being singletons. Turning to this clone: The antigen is unknown.

The TCR comes from an adult in good health. The input for sequencing was peripheral blood, taken on day 0 of AZD1222 vaccination.

The CDR3: CASSLTGTNYGYTF. The CDR3 region has the DNA TGTGCCAGCAGCCTAACCGGGACTAACTATGGCTACACCTTC. The chain couples TRBV6-5 to TRBJ1-2, with unresolved D. Germline V CDR1 and CDR2: MNHEY, SVGAGI. V was trimmed by 6 bases and J by 0 bases, leaving 11 bases between them. CDR3 size: 14 residues.